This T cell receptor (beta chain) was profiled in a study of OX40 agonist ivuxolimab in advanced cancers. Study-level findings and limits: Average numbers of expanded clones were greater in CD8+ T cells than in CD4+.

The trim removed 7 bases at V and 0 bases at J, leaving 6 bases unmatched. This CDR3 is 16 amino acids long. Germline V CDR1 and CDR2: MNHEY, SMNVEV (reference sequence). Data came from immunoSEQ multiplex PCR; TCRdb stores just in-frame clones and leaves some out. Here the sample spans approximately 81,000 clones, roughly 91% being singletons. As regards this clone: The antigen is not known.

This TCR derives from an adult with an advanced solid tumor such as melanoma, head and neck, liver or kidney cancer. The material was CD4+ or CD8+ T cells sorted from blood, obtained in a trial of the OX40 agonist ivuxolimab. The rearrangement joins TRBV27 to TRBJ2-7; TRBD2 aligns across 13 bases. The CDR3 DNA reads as TGTGCCAGCACCCCAGGGACTAGCGGGGTCTCCTACGAGCAGTACTTC. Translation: CASTPGTSGVSYEQYF.